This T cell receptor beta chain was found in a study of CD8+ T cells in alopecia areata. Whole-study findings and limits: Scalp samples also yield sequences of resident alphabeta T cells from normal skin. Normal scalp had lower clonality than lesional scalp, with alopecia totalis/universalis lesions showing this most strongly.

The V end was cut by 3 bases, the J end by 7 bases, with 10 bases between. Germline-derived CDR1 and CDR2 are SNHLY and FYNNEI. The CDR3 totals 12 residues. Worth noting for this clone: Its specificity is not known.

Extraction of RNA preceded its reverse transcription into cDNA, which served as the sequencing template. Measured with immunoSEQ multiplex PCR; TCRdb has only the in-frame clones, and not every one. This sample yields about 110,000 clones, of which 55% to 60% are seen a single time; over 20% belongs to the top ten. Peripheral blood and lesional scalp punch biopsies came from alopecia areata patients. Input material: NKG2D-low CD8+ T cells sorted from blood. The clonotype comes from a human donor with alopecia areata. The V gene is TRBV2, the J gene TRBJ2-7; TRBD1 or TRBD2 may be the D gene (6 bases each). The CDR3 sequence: CASSDGGGEQYF. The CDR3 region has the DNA TGTGCCAGCAGTGACGGGGGCGGGGAGCAGTACTTC.